A selection of T cell receptor beta chains follows, all from one sample in a study of vaccination effects on CD4 cells after COVID-19. For these TCRs, the target antigens are not known. The repertoire was sequenced with immunoSEQ multiplex PCR; TCRdb's copy has only in-frame clones and lacks some. This sample has about 66,000 clones, with approximately 76% found just once. The sequencing here drew on CD4+ T cells from PBMCs cultured with HCoV-OC43 spike peptides, taken after COVID-19 vaccination. The receptors shown here come from a human donor who received a COVID-19 vaccine. Both conserved end residues are part of each CDR3. D genes are given only for firm matches. Expanded clones are given a class, and other clones once, few, many or no size at all.

V gene,D gene,clone size,J gene,CDR3 DNA,CDR3 protein
TRBV10-2,TRBD2,-,TRBJ2-5,TGCGCCTCACGGCCCGGGGGGGCAGAAGAGACCCAGTACTTC,CASRPGGAEETQYF
TRBV19,-,-,TRBJ2-1,TGTGCCAGTCGAGGGAGGAATGAGCAGTTCTTC,CASRGRNEQFF
TRBV5-1,TRBD1,-,TRBJ1-4,TGCGCCAGCAGCTCGGACAGGGGGCGTGAAAAACTGTTTTTT,CASSSDRGREKLFF
TRBV4-1,-,-,TRBJ1-2,TGCGCCAGCAGCCCTGATCCTTTCCCCCGCGGGAACTATGGCTACACCTTC,CASSPDPFPRGNYGYTF
TRBV2,-,-,TRBJ2-1,TGTGCCAGCAGCGATAGGGGCTCCCGGCAGTTCTTC,CASSDRGSRQFF
TRBV5-1,-,-,TRBJ2-6,TGCGCCAGACAGGCCAAAGACGGGGCCAACGTCCTGACTTTC,CARQAKDGANVLTF
TRBV7-3,-,-,TRBJ2-1,TGTGCCAGCAGCTCACAAGCACAATACAATGAGCAGTTCTTC,CASSSQAQYNEQFF
TRBV7-2,-,-,TRBJ2-1,TGTGCCAGCAGCTTTTACAATGAGCAGTTCTTC,CASSFYNEQFF
TRBV7-3,TRBD1,few,TRBJ1-1,TGTGCCAGCAGCCGACAACAGGGGACTGAAGCTTTCTTT,CASSRQQGTEAFF
TRBV6-5,TRBD1,-,TRBJ1-2,TGTGCCAGCAGTCTGACTGGACAGGGGGCGTTTGGCTACACCTTC,CASSLTGQGAFGYTF
TRBV27,TRBD2,-,TRBJ2-5,TGTGCCAGCAGTTTACCTAGCGGGGAGCGAGAGACCCAGTACTTC,CASSLPSGERETQYF
TRBV5-1,-,-,TRBJ2-3,TGCGCCAGCAGCTCGCAGGGGGGAGATACGCAGTATTTT,CASSSQGGDTQYF
TRBV4-1,-,-,TRBJ1-4,TGCGCCAGCAGCCATCCCGGGGACCCTAATGAAAAACTGTTTTTT,CASSHPGDPNEKLFF
TRBV19,TRBD1,-,TRBJ1-3,TGTGCCAGTAGTATAGAAAGGGACAGGAACTCTGGAAACACCATATATTTT,CASSIERDRNSGNTIYF
TRBV29-1,TRBD2,-,TRBJ2-5,TGCAGCGCCGAAGCCGGACTAGGGGAGACCCAGTACTTC,CSAEAGLGETQYF
TRBV4-1,TRBD1,-,TRBJ1-5,TGCGCCAGCAGCCAAGAAGCAGGGGGACAGCCCCAGCATTTT,CASSQEAGGQPQHF
TRBV6-5,TRBD1,-,TRBJ2-5,TGTGCCAGCAGTAGGCTTGGGACAGGGGGAGAGACCCAGTACTTC,CASSRLGTGGETQYF
TRBV6-5,-,-,TRBJ2-1,TGTGCCAGCAGTCAGGGACCACCCTACAATGAGCAGTTCTTC,CASSQGPPYNEQFF
TRBV29-1,-,once,TRBJ1-2,TGCAGCGTGTACAGGGTCGAGGGCTACACCTTC,CSVYRVEGYTF
TRBV15,-,-,TRBJ1-4,TGTGCCACCAGCAGAGAAGGGCTGATTGAAAAACTGTTTTTT,CATSREGLIEKLFF
TRBV5-8,TRBD1,-,TRBJ1-1,TGTGCCAGCCCAGGGACAGGGGGGACTGAAGCTTTCTTT,CASPGTGGTEAFF
TRBV10-3,TRBD1,few,TRBJ1-5,TGTGCCATCAGCCCCGGGGACAGTAGCAATCAGCCCCAGCATTTT,CAISPGDSSNQPQHF
TRBV6-6,-,once,TRBJ1-5,TGTGCCAGCGCCTGGACAGTATATAGCAATCAGCCCCAGCATTTT,CASAWTVYSNQPQHF
TRBV4-3,-,-,TRBJ2-3,TGCGCCAGCAGCCAAGACGTCGGTAGCGTAAGCACAGATACGCAGTATTTT,CASSQDVGSVSTDTQYF
TRBV7-2,-,few,TRBJ1-6,TGTGCCAGCAGCTTTAGAGGGAATTCACCCCTCCACTTT,CASSFRGNSPLHF
TRBV7-2,TRBD2,-,TRBJ2-2,TGTGCCAGCAGCTATATACTAGCGGGGGGAACCGGGGAGCTGTTTTTT,CASSYILAGGTGELFF
TRBV15,-,once,TRBJ1-4,TGTGCCACCAGCAGAGTCGGGGGCCTTAATGAAAAACTGTTTTTT,CATSRVGGLNEKLFF
TRBV7-2,TRBD1,once,TRBJ1-1,TGTGCCAGCAGCGAGGACAGGGGGAGGGTTACTGAAGCTTTCTTT,CASSEDRGRVTEAFF
TRBV2,-,-,TRBJ2-5,TGTGCCAGCAGTTCCACAGAGTACCAAGAGACCCAGTACTTC,CASSSTEYQETQYF
TRBV7-3,TRBD1,-,TRBJ2-5,TGTGCCAGCAGTCCACAGGGGCAAGAGACCCAGTACTTC,CASSPQGQETQYF
TRBV7-9,-,few,TRBJ2-2,TGTGCCAGCGAGAGACTGGCCGGGGAGCTGTTTTTT,CASERLAGELFF
TRBV6-6,-,-,TRBJ1-1,TGTGCCAGCAGCAGGGTGAACACTGAAGCTTTCTTT,CASSRVNTEAFF
TRBV7-2,TRBD1,-,TRBJ1-3,TGTGCCAGCAGCTTGCAGGGGGTTGGAAACACCATATATTTT,CASSLQGVGNTIYF
TRBV5-1,TRBD1,-,TRBJ2-3,TGCGCCAGCAGCCCGGGTCCACAGGGGGATACGCAGTATTTT,CASSPGPQGDTQYF
TRBV12-3/TRBV12-4,TRBD1,-,TRBJ1-1,TGTGCCAGCAGTTTGCAGGGGGGGACTGAAGCTTTCTTT,CASSLQGGTEAFF
TRBV5-1,-,few,TRBJ2-1,TGCGCCAGCAGCCGGCTGCCCGGGACACGTATCTACAATGAGCAGTTCTTC,CASSRLPGTRIYNEQFF
TRBV5-1,-,-,TRBJ1-5,TGCGCCAGCAGCTTGATGGGGGCGGGAGACCAGCCCCAGCATTTT,CASSLMGAGDQPQHF
TRBV6-2/TRBV6-3,-,-,TRBJ1-3,TGTGCCAGCAGTAGTACCCGGGCGTCTGGAAACACCATATATTTT,CASSSTRASGNTIYF
TRBV19,-,-,TRBJ1-2,TGTGCCAGTAGTACCCCTCTTGGACAATATGGCTACACCTTC,CASSTPLGQYGYTF
TRBV19,TRBD1,-,TRBJ1-6,TGTGCCGCGAGGGCAGGACAGGACCTCACCCTCCACTTT,CAARAGQDLTLHF
TRBV3-1/TRBV3-2,TRBD1,-,TRBJ1-5,TGTGCCAGCAGCCAAGAGCCCGAGGGGATAGGGGGCTCGCATCAGCCCCAGCATTTT,CASSQEPEGIGGSHQPQHF
TRBV11-2,-,-,TRBJ2-6,TGTGCCAGCAGCCTCCCTGGGGGGCGGTCTGGGGCCAACGTCCTGACTTTC,CASSLPGGRSGANVLTF
TRBV9,TRBD1,-,TRBJ1-2,TGTGCCAGCAGCTGGGACAGGGGGTCCTATGGCTACACCTTC,CASSWDRGSYGYTF
TRBV5-1,TRBD1,-,TRBJ1-2,TGCGCCAGCAGCTACGCACAGGGGTTTCAGAATGGCTACACCTTC,CASSYAQGFQNGYTF
TRBV5-5,-,-,TRBJ2-5,TGTGCCAGCAGCCGCCAAGGACAGACTAGTCAAGAGACCCAGTACTTC,CASSRQGQTSQETQYF
TRBV7-3,-,-,TRBJ1-2,TGTGCCAGCAGCATGGACAGTACTTATGGCTACACCTTC,CASSMDSTYGYTF
TRBV24-1,TRBD1,few,TRBJ1-1,TGTGCCACCAGTGATCCGGGACAGGGGAACACTGAAGCTTTCTTT,CATSDPGQGNTEAFF
TRBV24-1,-,-,TRBJ2-2,TGTGCCACCAGTGATTTGAGCGACCCCGCCCGGGAGCTGTTTTTT,CATSDLSDPARELFF
TRBV5-1,-,few,TRBJ1-2,TGCGCCAGCAGCTCCCGGGGAGGCAGGGCCTCTAATAACTATGGCTACACCTTC,CASSSRGGRASNNYGYTF
TRBV9,-,-,TRBJ2-5,TGTGCCAGCAGCGTAGGGGTAGGGGGGCTCCCCCTGAGAGAGACCCAGTACTTC,CASSVGVGGLPLRETQYF
TRBV6-5,-,few,TRBJ1-4,TGTGCCAGCAGTTCGAGACCTGCAACTAATGAAAAACTGTTTTTT,CASSSRPATNEKLFF
TRBV5-1,-,-,TRBJ2-2,TGCGCCAGCAGACTAGGGGGGAGTGGCACCGGGGAGCTGTTTTTT,CASRLGGSGTGELFF
TRBV5-1,TRBD2,-,TRBJ2-3,TGCGCCAGCACGGGGGGGCAAACAGATACGCAGTATTTT,CASTGGQTDTQYF
TRBV5-1,-,-,TRBJ2-1,TGCGCCAGCAGCTCAAACCGGGACTCCAATGAGCAGTTCTTC,CASSSNRDSNEQFF
TRBV19,TRBD1,-,TRBJ1-5,TGTGCCAGTAGTATAACGGGACAGAGCAATCAGCCCCAGCATTTT,CASSITGQSNQPQHF
TRBV6-5,-,-,TRBJ1-2,TGTGCCAGCAGTTACTCCCCCCCGACGACAGAGAAGGGCTACACCTTC,CASSYSPPTTEKGYTF
TRBV28,-,-,TRBJ1-2,TGTGCCAGCAGTCAATCGCCGGCTAACTATGGCTACACCTTC,CASSQSPANYGYTF
TRBV2,-,-,TRBJ2-2,TGTGCCAGCAGGGCCCGGAACACCGGGGAGCTGTTTTTT,CASRARNTGELFF
TRBV5-6,-,-,TRBJ2-2,TGTGCCAGCGGCTCGGCGGCGCGTATTACCGGGGAGCTGTTTTTT,CASGSAARITGELFF